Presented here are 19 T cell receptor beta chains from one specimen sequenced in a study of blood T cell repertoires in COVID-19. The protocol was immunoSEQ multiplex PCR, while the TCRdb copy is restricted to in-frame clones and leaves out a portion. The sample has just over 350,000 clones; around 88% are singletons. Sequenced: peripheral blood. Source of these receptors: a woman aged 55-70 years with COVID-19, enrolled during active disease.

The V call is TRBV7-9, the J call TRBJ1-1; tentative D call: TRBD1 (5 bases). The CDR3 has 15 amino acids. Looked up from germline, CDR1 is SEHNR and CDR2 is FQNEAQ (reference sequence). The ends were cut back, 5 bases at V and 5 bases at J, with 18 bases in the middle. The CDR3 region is CASSQKREEGTEAFF. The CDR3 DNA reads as TGTGCCAGCAGCCAAAAGAGGGAGGAGGGGACTGAAGCTTTCTTT.

The DNA of the CDR3 is TGTGCCAGCCGAACAGGGGGCGTCGGCTACACCTTC. Amino acid sequence: CASRTGGVGYTF. The gene calls are TRBV12-3 or TRBV12-4 and TRBJ1-2, with 9 bases aligning to TRBD1. The junction had 6 bases not matched to a gene; V was cut back by 8 bases and J by 8 bases. This CDR3 is built from 12 residues.

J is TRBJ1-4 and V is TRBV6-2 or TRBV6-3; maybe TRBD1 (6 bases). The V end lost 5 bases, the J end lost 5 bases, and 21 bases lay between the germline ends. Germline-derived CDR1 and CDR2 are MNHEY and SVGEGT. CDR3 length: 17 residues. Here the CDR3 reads CASSRPLSTGRNEKLFF. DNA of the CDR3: TGTGCCAGCAGTCGCCCCCTATCGACAGGCAGAAATGAAAAACTGTTTTTT.

The DNA for the CDR3 is TGTGCCAGCAGCTTGGGACAGCTTTACACTGAAGCTTTCTTT. This codes for CASSLGQLYTEAFF. The V and J genes are TRBV13 and TRBJ1-1, with 7 bases identical to TRBD1. There are 14 residues in the CDR3. The germline V gene encodes CDR1 PRHDT and CDR2 FYEKMQ (reference sequence). With V trimmed by 3 bases and J by 3 bases, 4 bases remained unmatched.

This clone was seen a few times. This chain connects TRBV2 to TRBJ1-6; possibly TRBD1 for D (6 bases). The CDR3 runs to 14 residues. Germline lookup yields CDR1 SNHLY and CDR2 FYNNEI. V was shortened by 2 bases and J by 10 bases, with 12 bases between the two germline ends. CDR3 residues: CASSEFQGRSPLHF. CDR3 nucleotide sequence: TGTGCCAGCAGTGAATTCCAGGGGCGCTCACCCCTCCACTTT.

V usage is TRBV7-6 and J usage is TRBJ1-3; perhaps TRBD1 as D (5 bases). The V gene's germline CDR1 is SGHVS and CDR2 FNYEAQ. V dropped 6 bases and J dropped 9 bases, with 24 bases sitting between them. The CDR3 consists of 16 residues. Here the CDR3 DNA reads TGTGCCAGCAGTCGTACCCAGGGAATCTCGACCGGCACCATATATTTT. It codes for CASSRTQGISTGTIYF.

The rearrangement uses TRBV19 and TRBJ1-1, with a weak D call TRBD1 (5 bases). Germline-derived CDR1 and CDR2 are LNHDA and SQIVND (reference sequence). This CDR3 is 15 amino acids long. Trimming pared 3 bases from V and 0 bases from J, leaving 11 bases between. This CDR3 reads CASSINGAVNTEAFF. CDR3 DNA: TGTGCCAGTAGTATTAATGGGGCTGTGAACACTGAAGCTTTCTTT. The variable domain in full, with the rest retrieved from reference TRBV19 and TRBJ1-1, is DGGITQSPKYLFRKEGQNVTLSCEQNLNHDAMYWYRQDPGQGLRLIYYSQIVNDFQKGDIAEGYSVSREKKESFPLTVTSAQKNPTAFYLCASSINGAVNTEAFFGQGTRLTVV.

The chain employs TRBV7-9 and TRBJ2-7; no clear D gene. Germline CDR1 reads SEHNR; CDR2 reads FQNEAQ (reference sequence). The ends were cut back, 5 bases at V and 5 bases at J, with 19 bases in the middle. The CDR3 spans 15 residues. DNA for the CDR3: TGTGCCAGCAGCCCCTCCCAAGCTCCCACAGACGAGCAGTACTTC. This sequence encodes CASSPSQAPTDEQYF.

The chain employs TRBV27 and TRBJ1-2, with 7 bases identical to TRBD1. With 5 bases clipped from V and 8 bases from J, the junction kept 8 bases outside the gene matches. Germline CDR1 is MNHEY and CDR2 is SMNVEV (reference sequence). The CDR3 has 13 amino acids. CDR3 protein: CASSNSDRSGYTF. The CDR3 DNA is TGTGCCAGCAGTAACTCGGACAGGAGCGGCTACACCTTC.

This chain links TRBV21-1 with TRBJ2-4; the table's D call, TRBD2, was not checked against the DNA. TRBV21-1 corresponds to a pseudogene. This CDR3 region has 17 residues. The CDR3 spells CASSKYPRRRAKDIQYF. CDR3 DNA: TGTGCCAGCAGCAAATACCCAAGGAGGAGGGCTAAGGACATTCAGTACTTC.

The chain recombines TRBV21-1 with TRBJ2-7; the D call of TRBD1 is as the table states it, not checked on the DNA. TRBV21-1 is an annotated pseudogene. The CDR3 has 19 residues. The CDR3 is CASSPRDRGFPRAPYEQYF. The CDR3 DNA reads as TGTGCCAGCAGCCCACGGGACAGGGGATTCCCCAGAGCCCCATACGAGCAGTACTTC.

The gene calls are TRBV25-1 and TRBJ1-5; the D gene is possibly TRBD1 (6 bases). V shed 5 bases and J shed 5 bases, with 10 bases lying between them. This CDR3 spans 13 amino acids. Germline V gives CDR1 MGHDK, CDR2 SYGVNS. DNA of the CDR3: TGTGCCAGCAGTACAGGGCTTGATCAGCCCCAGCATTTT. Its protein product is CASSTGLDQPQHF.

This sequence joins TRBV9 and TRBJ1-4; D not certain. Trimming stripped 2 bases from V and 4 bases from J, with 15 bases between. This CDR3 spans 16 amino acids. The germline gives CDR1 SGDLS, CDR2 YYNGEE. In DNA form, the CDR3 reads TGTGCCAGCAGCGTGCATCCCCGACTAGATAATGAAAAACTGTTTTTT. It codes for CASSVHPRLDNEKLFF.

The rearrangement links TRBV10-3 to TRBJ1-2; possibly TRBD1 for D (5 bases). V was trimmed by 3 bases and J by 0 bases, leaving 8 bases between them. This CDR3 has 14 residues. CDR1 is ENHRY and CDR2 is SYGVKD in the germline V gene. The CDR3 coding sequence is TGTGCCATCAGTGAAACAGGAGCTAACTATGGCTACACCTTC. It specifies CAISETGANYGYTF.

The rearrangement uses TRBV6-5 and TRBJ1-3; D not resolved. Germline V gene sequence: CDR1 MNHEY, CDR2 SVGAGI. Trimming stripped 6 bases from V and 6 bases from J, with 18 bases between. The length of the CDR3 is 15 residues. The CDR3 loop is CASRLSTRFENTIYF. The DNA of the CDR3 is TGTGCCAGCAGACTCTCAACTAGGTTTGAAAACACCATATATTTT.

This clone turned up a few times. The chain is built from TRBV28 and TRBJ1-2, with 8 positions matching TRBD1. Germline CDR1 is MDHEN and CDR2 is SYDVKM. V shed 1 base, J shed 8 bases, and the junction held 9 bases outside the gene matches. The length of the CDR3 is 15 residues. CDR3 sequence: CASSLSPGGAGGYTF. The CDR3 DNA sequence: TGTGCCAGCAGTTTATCACCAGGGGGCGCGGGGGGCTACACCTTC.

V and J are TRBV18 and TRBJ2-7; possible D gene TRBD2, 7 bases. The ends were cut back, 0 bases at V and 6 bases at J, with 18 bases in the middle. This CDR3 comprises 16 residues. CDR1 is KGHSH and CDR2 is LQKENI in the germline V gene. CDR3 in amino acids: CASSPPGTGGMGEQYF. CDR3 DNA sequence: TGTGCCAGCTCACCACCGGGTACGGGGGGCATGGGCGAGCAGTACTTC.

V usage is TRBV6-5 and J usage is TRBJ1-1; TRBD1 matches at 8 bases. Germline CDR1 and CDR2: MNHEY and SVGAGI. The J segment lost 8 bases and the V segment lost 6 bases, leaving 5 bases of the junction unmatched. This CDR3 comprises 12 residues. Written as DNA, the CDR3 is TGTGCCAGCAGGCAGGGGGCGAAGGAAGCTTTCTTT. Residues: CASRQGAKEAFF.

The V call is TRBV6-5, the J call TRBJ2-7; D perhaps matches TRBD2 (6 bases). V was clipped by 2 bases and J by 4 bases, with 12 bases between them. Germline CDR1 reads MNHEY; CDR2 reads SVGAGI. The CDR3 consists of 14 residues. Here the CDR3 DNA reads TGTGCCAGCAGTTACCGGACCCGGGGGTACGAGCAGTACTTC. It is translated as CASSYRTRGYEQYF.